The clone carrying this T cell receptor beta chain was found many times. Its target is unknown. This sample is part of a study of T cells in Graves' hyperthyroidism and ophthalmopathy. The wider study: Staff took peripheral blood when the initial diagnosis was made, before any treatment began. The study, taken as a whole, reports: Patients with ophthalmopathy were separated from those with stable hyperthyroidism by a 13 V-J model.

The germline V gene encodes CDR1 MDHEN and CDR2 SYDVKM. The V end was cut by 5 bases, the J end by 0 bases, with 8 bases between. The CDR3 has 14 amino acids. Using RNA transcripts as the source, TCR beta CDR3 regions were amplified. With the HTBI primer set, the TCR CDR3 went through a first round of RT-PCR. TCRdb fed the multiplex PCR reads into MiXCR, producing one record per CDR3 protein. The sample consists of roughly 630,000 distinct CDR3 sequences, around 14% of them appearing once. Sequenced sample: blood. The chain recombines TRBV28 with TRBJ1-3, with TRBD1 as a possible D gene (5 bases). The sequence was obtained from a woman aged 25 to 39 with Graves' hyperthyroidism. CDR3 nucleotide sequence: TGTGCCAGCAGTCGACAGAGCTCTGGAAACACCATATATTTT. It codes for CASSRQSSGNTIYF.